The clone carrying this T cell receptor (beta chain) was recorded a few times. This sample stems from a study of response to subunit inactivated influenza vaccine. Each CDR3 protein gets one entry after TCRdb re-called the RT-PCR reads with MiXCR. Of around 790,000 distinct CDR3 sequences detected, 20% to 25% appear once; the ten largest clones hold roughly a tenth. V lost 2 bases, J lost 0 bases, and 11 bases lay in between. CDR3 length equals 16 residues. Per germline, CDR1 ENHRY and CDR2 SYGVKD. This receptor was taken from a man aged 50 or older who received an inactivated influenza vaccine. The sample here was PBMCs from blood, taken around 5 days after vaccination. The genes are TRBV10-3 and TRBJ1-5; no reliable D call. The CDR3 spells CAISEGQIFSNQPQHF. The CDR3 region has the DNA TGTGCCATCAGTGAGGGTCAAATCTTTAGCAATCAGCCCCAGCATTTT.